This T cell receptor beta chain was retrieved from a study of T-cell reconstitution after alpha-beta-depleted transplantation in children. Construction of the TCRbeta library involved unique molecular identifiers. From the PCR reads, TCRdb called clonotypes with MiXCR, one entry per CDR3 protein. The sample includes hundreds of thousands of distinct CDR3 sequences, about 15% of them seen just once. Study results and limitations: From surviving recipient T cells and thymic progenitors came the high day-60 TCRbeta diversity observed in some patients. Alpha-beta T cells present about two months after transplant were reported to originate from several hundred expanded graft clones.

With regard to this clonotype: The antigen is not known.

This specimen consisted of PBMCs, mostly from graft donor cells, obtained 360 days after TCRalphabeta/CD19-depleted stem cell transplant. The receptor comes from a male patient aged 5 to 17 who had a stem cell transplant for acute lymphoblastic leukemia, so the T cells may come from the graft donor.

Here the CDR3 reads CASRLSGRGPYEQYF. CDR3 sequence (DNA): TGTGCCAGCAGACTTAGCGGGAGGGGGCCCTACGAGCAGTACTTC. The chain recombines TRBV6-1 with TRBJ2-7; 11 bases match TRBD2. This CDR3 comprises 15 residues. J lost 2 bases, V lost 6 bases, and 6 bases had no gene match. From germline, CDR1 is MNHNS and CDR2 SASEGT.